Reported below is one TCR beta chain. Antigen unknown. Germline assignment: CDR1 MGHRA and CDR2 YSYEKL. CDR3 size: 13 residues. The V and J ends lost 4 bases and 5 bases respectively, with 12 bases between them. TCRdb reprocessed the reads with MiXCR, giving one entry per CDR3 protein. The sample includes around 360,000 distinct CDR3 sequences, about 34% of them seen just once. This sample is part of a study of T cell repertoires in cytomegalovirus infection. Study-level background: Selected CMV epitopes included recently identified HLA-C-restricted ones as well as well-studied HLA-B-restricted ones. CMV infection plus the matching HLA type was flagged by public TCR beta signatures.

Study-wide results and limits: HLA-C-restricted, CMV-specific TCR beta clonotypes were dominant ex vivo.

The receptor was derived from a human donor in good health (CMV status not recorded). Some clones in this sample may be carry-over from other donors' samples. The material was cultured PBMCs, obtained from culture after CMV antigen stimulation. V gene TRBV4-1 combines with J gene TRBJ2-7; D is unclear. DNA for the CDR3: TGCGCCAGCAGCCCCCCGCAGAACGACGAGCAGTACTTC. Translated: CASSPPQNDEQYF.